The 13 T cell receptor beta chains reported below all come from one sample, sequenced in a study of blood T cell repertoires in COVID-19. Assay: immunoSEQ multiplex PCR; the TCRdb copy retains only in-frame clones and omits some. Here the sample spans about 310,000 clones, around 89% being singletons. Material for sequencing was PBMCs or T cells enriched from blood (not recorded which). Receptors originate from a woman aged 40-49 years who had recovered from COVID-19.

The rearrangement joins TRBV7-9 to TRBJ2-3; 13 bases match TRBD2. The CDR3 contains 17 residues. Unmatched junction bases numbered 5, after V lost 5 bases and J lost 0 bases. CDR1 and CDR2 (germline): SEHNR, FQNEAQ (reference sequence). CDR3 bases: TGTGCCAGCAGCCCGGGACTAGCGGGACCTAGCACAGATACGCAGTATTTT. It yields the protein CASSPGLAGPSTDTQYF.

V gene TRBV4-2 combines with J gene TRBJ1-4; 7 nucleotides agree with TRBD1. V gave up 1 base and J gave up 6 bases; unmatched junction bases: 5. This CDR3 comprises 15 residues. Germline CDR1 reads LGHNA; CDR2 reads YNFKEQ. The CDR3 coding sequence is TGTGCCAGCAGCCAAGTTACAGGGGCCGATGAAAAACTGTTTTTT. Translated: CASSQVTGADEKLFF.

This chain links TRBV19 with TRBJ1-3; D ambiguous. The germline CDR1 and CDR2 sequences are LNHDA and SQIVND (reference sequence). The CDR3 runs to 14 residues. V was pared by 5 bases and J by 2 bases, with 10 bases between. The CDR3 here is CASSPDTAGNTIYF. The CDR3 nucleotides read TGTGCCAGTAGTCCAGACACGGCTGGAAACACCATATATTTT. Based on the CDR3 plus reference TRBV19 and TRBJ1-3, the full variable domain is DGGITQSPKYLFRKEGQNVTLSCEQNLNHDAMYWYRQDPGQGLRLIYYSQIVNDFQKGDIAEGYSVSREKKESFPLTVTSAQKNPTAFYLCASSPDTAGNTIYFGEGSWLTVV.

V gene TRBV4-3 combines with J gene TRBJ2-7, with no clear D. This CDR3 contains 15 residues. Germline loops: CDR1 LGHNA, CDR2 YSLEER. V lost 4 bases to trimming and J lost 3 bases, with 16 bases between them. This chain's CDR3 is CASSPTRLYVYEQYF. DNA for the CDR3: TGCGCCAGCAGCCCGACACGTCTTTACGTCTACGAGCAGTACTTC.

The CDR3 reads CASSTRGNGRYNEQFF. The CDR3 DNA sequence: TGTGCCAGCAGCACGCGGGGTAACGGAAGATACAATGAGCAGTTCTTC. This chain connects TRBV9 to TRBJ2-1; D perhaps matches TRBD2 (6 bases). Germline loops: CDR1 SGDLS, CDR2 YYNGEE. Trimming took 4 bases from V and 4 from J, leaving 18 bases between them. This CDR3 contains 16 residues.

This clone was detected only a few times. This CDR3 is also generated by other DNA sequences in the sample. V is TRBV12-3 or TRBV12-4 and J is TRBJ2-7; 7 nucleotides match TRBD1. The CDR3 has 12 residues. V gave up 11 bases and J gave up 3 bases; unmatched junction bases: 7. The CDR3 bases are TGTGCCTCCTCCCGGGACAGCTACGAGCAGTACTTC. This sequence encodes CASSRDSYEQYF.

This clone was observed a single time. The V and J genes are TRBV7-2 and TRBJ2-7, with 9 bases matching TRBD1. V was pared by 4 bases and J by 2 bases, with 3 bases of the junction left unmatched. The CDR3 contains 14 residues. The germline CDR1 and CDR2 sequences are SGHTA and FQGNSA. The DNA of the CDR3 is TGTGCCAGCAGCTGGGGACAGGGTCCCTACGAGCAGTACTTC. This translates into CASSWGQGPYEQYF.

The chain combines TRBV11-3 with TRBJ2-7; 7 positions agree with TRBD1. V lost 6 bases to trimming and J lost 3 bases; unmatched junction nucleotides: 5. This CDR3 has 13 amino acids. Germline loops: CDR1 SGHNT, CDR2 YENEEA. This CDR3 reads CASSLTGVYEQYF. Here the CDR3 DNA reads TGTGCCAGCAGTTTAACAGGGGTCTACGAGCAGTACTTC.

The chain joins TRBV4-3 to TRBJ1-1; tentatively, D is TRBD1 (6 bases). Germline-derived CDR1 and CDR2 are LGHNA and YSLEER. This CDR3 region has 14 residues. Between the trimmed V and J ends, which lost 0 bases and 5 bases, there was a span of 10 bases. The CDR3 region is CASSQDRGWTEAFF. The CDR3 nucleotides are TGCGCCAGCAGCCAAGACAGGGGATGGACTGAAGCTTTCTTT.

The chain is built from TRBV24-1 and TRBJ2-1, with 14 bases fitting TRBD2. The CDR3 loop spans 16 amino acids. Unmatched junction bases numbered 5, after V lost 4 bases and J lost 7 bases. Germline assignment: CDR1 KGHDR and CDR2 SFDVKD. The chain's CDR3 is CATSDPGLAGGNEQFF. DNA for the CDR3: TGTGCCACCAGTGACCCTGGACTAGCGGGAGGTAATGAGCAGTTCTTC.

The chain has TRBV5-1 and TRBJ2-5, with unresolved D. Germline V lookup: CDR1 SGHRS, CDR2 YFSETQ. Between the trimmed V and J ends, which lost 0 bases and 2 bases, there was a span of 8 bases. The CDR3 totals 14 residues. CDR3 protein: CASSLDAFQETQYF. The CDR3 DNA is TGCGCCAGCAGCTTGGACGCGTTTCAAGAGACCCAGTACTTC.

CDR3 region: CASRNAPGTGIEAFF. CDR3 bases: TGTGCCAGCAGGAACGCGCCCGGGACAGGGATTGAAGCTTTCTTT. The V and J genes are TRBV2 and TRBJ1-1; 9 bases line up with TRBD1. V shed 6 bases and J 7 bases; nucleotides not matched to a gene: 12. CDR3 length: 15 amino acids. Germline CDR1 is SNHLY and CDR2 is FYNNEI.

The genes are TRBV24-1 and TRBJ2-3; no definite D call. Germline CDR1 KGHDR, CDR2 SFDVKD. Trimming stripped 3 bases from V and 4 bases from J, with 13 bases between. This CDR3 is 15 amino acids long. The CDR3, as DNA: TGTGCCACCAGTGATCCCTCGTCGGCGGCAGATACGCAGTATTTT. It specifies CATSDPSSAADTQYF.